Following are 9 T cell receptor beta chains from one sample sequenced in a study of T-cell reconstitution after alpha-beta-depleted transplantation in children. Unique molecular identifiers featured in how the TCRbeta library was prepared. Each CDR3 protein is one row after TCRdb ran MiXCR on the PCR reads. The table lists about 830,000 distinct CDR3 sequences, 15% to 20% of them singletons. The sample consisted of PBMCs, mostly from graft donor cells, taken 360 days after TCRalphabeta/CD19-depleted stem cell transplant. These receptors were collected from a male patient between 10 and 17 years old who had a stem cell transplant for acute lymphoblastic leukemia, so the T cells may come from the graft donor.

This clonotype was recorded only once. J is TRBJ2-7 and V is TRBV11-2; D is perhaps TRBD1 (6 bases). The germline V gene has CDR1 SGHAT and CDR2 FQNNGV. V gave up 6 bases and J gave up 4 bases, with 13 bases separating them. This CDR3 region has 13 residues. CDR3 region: CASRRTELYEQYF. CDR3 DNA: TGTGCCAGCAGGCGGACAGAGCTATACGAGCAGTACTTC.

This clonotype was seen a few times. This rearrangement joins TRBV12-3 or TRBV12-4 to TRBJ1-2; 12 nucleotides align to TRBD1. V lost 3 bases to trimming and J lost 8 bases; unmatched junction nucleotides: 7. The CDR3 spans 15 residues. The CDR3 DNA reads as TGTGCCAGCAGTTTTCGGGGACAGGGGGCCGGCGGCTACACCTTC. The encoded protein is CASSFRGQGAGGYTF.

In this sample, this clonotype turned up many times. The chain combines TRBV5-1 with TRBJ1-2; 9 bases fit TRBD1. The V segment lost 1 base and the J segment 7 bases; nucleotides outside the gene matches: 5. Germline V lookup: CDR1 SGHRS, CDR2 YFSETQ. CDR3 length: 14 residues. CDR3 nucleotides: TGCGCCAGCAGCTTGCAGGGACAGGGAGGTGGCTACACCTTC. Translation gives CASSLQGQGGGYTF.

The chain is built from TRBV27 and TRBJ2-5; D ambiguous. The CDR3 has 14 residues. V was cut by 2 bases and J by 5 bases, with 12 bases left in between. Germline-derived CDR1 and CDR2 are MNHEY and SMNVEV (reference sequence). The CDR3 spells CASSLSLGLETQYF. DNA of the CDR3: TGTGCCAGCAGTTTAAGTCTAGGTCTGGAGACCCAGTACTTC.

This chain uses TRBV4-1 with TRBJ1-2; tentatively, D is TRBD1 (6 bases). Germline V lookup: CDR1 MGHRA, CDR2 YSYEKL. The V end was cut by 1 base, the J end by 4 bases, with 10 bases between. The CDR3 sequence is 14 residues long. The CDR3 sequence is CASSQAGVGYGYTF. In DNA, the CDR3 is TGCGCCAGCAGCCAAGCAGGGGTAGGCTATGGCTACACCTTC.

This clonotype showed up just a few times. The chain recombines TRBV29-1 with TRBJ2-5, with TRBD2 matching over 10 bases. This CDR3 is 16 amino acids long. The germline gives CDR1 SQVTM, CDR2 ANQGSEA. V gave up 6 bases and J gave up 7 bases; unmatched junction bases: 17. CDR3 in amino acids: CSVTGQLAGALGTQYF. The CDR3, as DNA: TGCAGCGTGACAGGACAGCTAGCGGGAGCCTTGGGGACCCAGTACTTC.

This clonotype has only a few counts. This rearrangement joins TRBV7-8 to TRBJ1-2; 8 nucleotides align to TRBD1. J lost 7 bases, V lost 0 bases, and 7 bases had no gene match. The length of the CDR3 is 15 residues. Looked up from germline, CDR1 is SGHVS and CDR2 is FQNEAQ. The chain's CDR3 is CASSLARTGSSGYTF. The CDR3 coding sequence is TGTGCCAGCAGCTTAGCGAGGACAGGGTCCTCTGGCTACACCTTC.

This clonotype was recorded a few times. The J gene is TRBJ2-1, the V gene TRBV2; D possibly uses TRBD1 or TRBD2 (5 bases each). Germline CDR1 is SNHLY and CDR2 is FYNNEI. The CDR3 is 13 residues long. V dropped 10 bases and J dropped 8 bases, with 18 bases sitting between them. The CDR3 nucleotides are TGTGCCATCTGGGACCGCCTAGGCGATGAGCAGTTCTTC. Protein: CAIWDRLGDEQFF.

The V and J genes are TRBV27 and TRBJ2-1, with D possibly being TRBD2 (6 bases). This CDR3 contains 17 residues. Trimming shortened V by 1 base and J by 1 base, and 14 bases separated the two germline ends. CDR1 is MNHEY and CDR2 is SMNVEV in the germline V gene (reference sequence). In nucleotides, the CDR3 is TGTGCCAGCAGTTTATGGGTCGGGAGAGATTCCTACAATGAGCAGTTCTTC. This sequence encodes CASSLWVGRDSYNEQFF.